This is a list of T cell receptor beta chains from one sample in a study of blood T cell repertoires in COVID-19. Assay: immunoSEQ multiplex PCR; the TCRdb copy retains only in-frame clones and omits some. Among around 100,000 clones listed, 84% were seen once. Input material: peripheral blood. These receptors were obtained from a human donor in a cohort sampled during active or convalescent COVID-19. Both conserved end residues are part of each CDR3.

v_call cdr3_length cdr3_aa
TRBV6-5 16 CASSYRSSGVNGELFF
TRBV19 14 CASGEQGAGYGYTF
TRBV10-1 13 CAGVFPTNEKLFF
TRBV6-6 13 CASSAEGVYGYTF
TRBV7-9 16 CASSLAGQGFTYEQYF
TRBV7-9 15 CASSLGPPEVDEQFF
TRBV5-3 19 CARSGLHRDRVYSGNTIYF
TRBV5-1 17 CASRGSRASGNQETQYF
TRBV30 14 CAWKSTGYYNEQFF
TRBV21-1 18 CASSKNGGGQGVRNTIYF
TRBV7-9 14 CASSPGTSGREQFF
TRBV30 13 CAWRDRENSPLHF
TRBV9 15 CASSVGASNQETQYF
TRBV20-1 15 CSASGEAAEHYEQYF
TRBV19 14 CASSRRRTGDTQYF
TRBV29-1 11 CSVRGNTEAFF
TRBV4-3 13 CASSQGPLTGYTF